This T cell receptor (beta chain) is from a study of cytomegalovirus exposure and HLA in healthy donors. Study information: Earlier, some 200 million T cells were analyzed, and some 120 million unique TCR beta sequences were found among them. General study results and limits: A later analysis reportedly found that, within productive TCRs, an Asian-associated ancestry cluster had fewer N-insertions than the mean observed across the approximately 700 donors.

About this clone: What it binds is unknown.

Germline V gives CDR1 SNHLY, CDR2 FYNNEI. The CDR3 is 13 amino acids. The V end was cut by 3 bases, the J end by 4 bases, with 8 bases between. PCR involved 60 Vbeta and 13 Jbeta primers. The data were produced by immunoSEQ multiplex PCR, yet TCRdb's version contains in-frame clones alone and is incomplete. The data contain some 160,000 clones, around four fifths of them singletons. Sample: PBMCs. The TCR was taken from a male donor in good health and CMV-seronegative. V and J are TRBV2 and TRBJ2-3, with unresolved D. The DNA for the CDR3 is TGTGCCAGCAGTGACTCGGTGCCAGATACGCAGTATTTT. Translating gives CASSDSVPDTQYF.